This T cell receptor beta chain was captured in a study of shared clonotypes between healthy human individuals. Study outcomes and limitations: Memory subsets had estimated richness that was generally smaller than that of naive subsets. Across four donors, naive CD4 shared approximately 4.5%, naive CD8 under 4%, memory CD4 approximately 2.5%, memory CD8 around 0.42%.

Running of the assay took place at deep level. The protocol was immunoSEQ multiplex PCR, while the TCRdb copy is restricted to in-frame clones and leaves out a portion. Of around 95,000 clones in the sample, under 80% were seen once. This clone was picked up a small number of times. Its antigen is currently unknown. CD45RO+ cells and CCR7-negative CD45RA+ TemRA cells were combined as CD8 memory. The J segment lost 0 bases and the V segment lost 5 bases, leaving 9 bases of the junction unmatched. The germline CDR1 and CDR2 sequences are MDHEN and SYDVKM. This CDR3 is 16 amino acids long. Source material: memory CD8+ T cells sorted from blood. Subset here: CD45RO+ cells pooled with CCR7-negative TemRA cells. V is TRBV28 and J is TRBJ2-5; 7 nucleotides align to TRBD2. This receptor was taken from a man aged 25-45 years in good health. In DNA, the CDR3 is TGTGCCAGCAGTCCTGGGGAGGGTTTAGACCAAGAGACCCAGTACTTC. Amino acids: CASSPGEGLDQETQYF.